The 6 T cell receptor beta chains listed next were all sequenced from one sample in a study of T-cell reconstitution after alpha-beta-depleted transplantation in children. Unique molecular identifiers featured in how the TCRbeta library was prepared. TCRdb fed the PCR reads into MiXCR, producing one record per CDR3 protein. The sample carries about 240,000 distinct CDR3 sequences, 9.5% to 15% recorded once. The sample consisted of PBMCs from the stem cell graft donor, taken from the stem cell graft. The source of these receptors is a human donor who donated a stem cell graft to a child with acute lymphoblastic leukemia.

This clonotype was recorded many times. The chain links TRBV24-1 to TRBJ2-5, with D hard to call. This CDR3 has 14 residues. V was trimmed by 9 bases and J by 1 base, leaving 14 bases between them. CDR1 is KGHDR, CDR2 SFDVKD, per germline. CDR3 nucleotide sequence: TGTGCCACCTCTCCAACCGGGCCCCAAGAGACCCAGTACTTC. Residues: CATSPTGPQETQYF.

The rearrangement uses TRBV6-5 and TRBJ2-5, with D uncertain. Trimming took 5 bases from V and 1 from J, leaving 8 bases between them. Germline CDR1 and CDR2: MNHEY and SVGAGI. This CDR3 contains 13 residues. DNA of the CDR3: TGTGCCAGCAGTCGATCGATCCAAGAGACCCAGTACTTC. Residues: CASSRSIQETQYF.

This clonotype was seen repeatedly, ten times or more. The chain links TRBV25-1 to TRBJ1-5; a possible D gene is TRBD1 (5 bases). This CDR3 region has 16 residues. CDR1 and CDR2 from the germline V gene are MGHDK and SYGVNS. Trimming removed 3 bases from V and 4 bases from J, with 16 bases in between. This CDR3 reads CASSEEYVRVNQPQHF. The CDR3 DNA reads as TGTGCCAGCAGTGAGGAGTATGTCAGGGTAAATCAGCCCCAGCATTTT.

V and J are TRBV20-1 and TRBJ1-6; perhaps TRBD1 as D (5 bases). V was shortened by 6 bases and J by 8 bases, with 20 bases between the two germline ends. This CDR3 has 15 amino acids. Per germline, CDR1 DFQATT and CDR2 SNEGSKA (reference sequence). The CDR3 loop is CSAHGAALRDSPLHF. The CDR3 DNA reads TGCAGTGCCCACGGGGCTGCCCTTCGGGATTCACCCCTCCACTTT.

This clonotype was counted ten times or more. CDR3 sequence (DNA): TGTGCCAGCAGGTCGGGGGTTCCCGGGGAGCTGTTTTTT. This translates into CASRSGVPGELFF. J is TRBJ2-2 and V is TRBV27; tentative D call: TRBD2 (6 bases). The CDR3 runs to 13 residues. Trimming pared 6 bases from V and 6 bases from J, leaving 11 bases between. In germline, CDR1 is MNHEY, CDR2 SMNVEV (reference sequence).

This clonotype was observed at least ten times. The chain links TRBV5-1 to TRBJ2-3; 7 nucleotides agree with TRBD1. V gave up 4 bases and J gave up 2 bases; unmatched junction bases: 7. This CDR3 is built from 15 residues. CDR1 is SGHRS and CDR2 is YFSETQ in the germline V gene. In DNA, the CDR3 is TGCGCCAGCAGCCAAGAAAGGGGGCTCACAGATACGCAGTATTTT. This translates into CASSQERGLTDTQYF.